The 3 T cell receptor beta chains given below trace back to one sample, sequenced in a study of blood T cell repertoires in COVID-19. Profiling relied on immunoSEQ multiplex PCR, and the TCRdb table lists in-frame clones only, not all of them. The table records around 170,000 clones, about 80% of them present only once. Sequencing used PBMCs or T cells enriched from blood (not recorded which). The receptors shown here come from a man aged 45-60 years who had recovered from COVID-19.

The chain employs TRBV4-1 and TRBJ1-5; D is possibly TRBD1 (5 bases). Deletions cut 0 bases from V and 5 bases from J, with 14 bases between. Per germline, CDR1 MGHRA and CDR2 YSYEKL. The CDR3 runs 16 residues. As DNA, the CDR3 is TGCGCCAGCAGCCAAGAGGGGGGGGGAATTTATCAGCCCCAGCATTTT. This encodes CASSQEGGGIYQPQHF.

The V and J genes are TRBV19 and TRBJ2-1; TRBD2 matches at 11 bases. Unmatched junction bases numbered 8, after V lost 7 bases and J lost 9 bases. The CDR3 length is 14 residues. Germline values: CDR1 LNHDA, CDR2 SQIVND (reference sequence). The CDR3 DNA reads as TGTGCCAGTACCTTTAGCGGGGGGGCCGGTGAGCAGTTCTTC. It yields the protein CASTFSGGAGEQFF.

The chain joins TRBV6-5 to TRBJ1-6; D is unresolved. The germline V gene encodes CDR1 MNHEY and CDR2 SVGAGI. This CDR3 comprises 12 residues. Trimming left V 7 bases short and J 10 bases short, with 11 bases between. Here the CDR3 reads CASTDSGSPLHF. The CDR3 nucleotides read TGTGCCAGCACGGACTCGGGCTCACCCCTCCACTTT.